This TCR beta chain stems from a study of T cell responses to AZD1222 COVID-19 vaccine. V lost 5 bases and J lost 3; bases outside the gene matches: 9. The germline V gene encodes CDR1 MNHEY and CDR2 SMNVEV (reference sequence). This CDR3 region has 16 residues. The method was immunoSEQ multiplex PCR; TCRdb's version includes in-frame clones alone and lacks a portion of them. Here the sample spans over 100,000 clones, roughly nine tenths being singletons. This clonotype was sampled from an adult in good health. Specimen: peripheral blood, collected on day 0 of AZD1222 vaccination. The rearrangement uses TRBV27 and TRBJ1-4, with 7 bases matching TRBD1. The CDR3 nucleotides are TGTGCCAGCAGTCCCGATCCAGGGGGGGCTAATGAAAAACTGTTTTTT. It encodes CASSPDPGGANEKLFF.